These 16 T cell receptor beta chains share one sample of origin, sequenced in a study of blood T cell repertoires in COVID-19. Generated by immunoSEQ multiplex PCR, the TCRdb table keeps only in-frame clones and is missing some. The top ten hold approximately 2.5% of the sample, which has fewer than 300,000 clones, approximately 90% seen once. The sample was PBMCs or T cells enriched from blood (not recorded which). The receptors originated from a woman between 40 and 50 years old with acute COVID-19.

The sample holds one count of this clone. This chain joins TRBV5-4 and TRBJ1-5, with D possibly TRBD1 on 5 matching bases. This CDR3 comprises 14 residues. The V end was cut by 6 bases, the J end by 0 bases, with 10 bases between. CDR1 and CDR2 from the germline V gene are SGHNT and YYREEE (reference sequence). The CDR3: CASNDQGSNQPQHF. The CDR3 nucleotides read TGTGCCAGCAACGACCAGGGTAGCAATCAGCCCCAGCATTTT.

CDR3 sequence (DNA): TGTGCCAGCAGCTTTAGCCCCGGGAACACTGAAGCTTTCTTT. As protein: CASSFSPGNTEAFF. The J gene is TRBJ1-1, the V gene TRBV6-5; D unresolved. The CDR3 is 14 residues long. Germline assignment: CDR1 MNHEY and CDR2 SVGAGI. V dropped 6 bases and J dropped 1 base, with 12 bases sitting between them.

The CDR3 nucleotides are TGTGCCAGCAGCGTAGAGGGGCAGAACACTGAAGCTTTCTTT. Amino acid sequence: CASSVEGQNTEAFF. V gene TRBV9 combines with J gene TRBJ1-1; possibly TRBD1 for D (5 bases). The CDR3 is 14 residues long. Trimming left V 0 bases short and J 1 base short, with 7 bases between. Germline V gives CDR1 SGDLS, CDR2 YYNGEE.

The V call is TRBV29-1, the J call TRBJ1-1; D gene uncertain. Germline CDR1 SQVTM, CDR2 ANQGSEA. This CDR3 has 14 residues. V was cut by 6 bases and J by 1 base, with 15 bases left in between. This CDR3 reads CSVADTARNTEAFF. CDR3 in DNA: TGCAGCGTCGCTGACACGGCTCGGAACACTGAAGCTTTCTTT.

The V call is TRBV28, the J call TRBJ2-7; 8 nucleotides align to TRBD1. There are 13 residues in the CDR3. Germline CDR1 reads MDHEN; CDR2 reads SYDVKM. Germline trimming cut 7 bases from V and 3 bases from J; bases unmatched to any gene: 5. CDR3 sequence reads: CASKRTGRYEQYF. CDR3 in DNA: TGTGCCAGCAAACGGACAGGGCGCTACGAGCAGTACTTC.

The chain carries TRBV9 and TRBJ2-3; possible D gene TRBD2, 6 bases. The CDR3 has 16 residues. V was clipped by 0 bases and J by 1 base, with 12 bases between them. CDR1 is SGDLS and CDR2 is YYNGEE in the germline V gene. This CDR3 is CASSVGGETGTDTQYF. As DNA, the CDR3 is TGTGCCAGCAGCGTAGGGGGGGAGACGGGCACAGATACGCAGTATTTT.

This chain uses TRBV24-1 with TRBJ1-6, with TRBD1 identical over 7 bases. CDR1 KGHDR and CDR2 SFDVKD come from the germline V gene. The CDR3 runs to 16 residues. Trimming took 4 bases from V and 5 from J; bases not matched to a gene: 7. In DNA form, the CDR3 reads TGTGCCACCAGTGACGAAAGGACAGGTAATAATTCACCCCTCCACTTT. Translating gives CATSDERTGNNSPLHF.

The chain employs TRBV29-1 and TRBJ2-3; 8 nucleotides line up with TRBD2. The V segment lost 3 bases and the J segment 4 bases; nucleotides outside the gene matches: 9. This CDR3 comprises 15 residues. Germline CDR1 reads SQVTM; CDR2 reads ANQGSEA. The CDR3 DNA reads as TGCAGCGTTGACGGGCCTAGCGGGTTCTCAGATACGCAGTATTTT. Translation: CSVDGPSGFSDTQYF.

The gene calls are TRBV7-9 and TRBJ2-1; D perhaps matches TRBD1 (6 bases). With 5 bases removed from V and 7 bases from J, the gap between germline ends came to 12 bases. CDR3 length equals 13 residues. Germline CDR1 reads SEHNR; CDR2 reads FQNEAQ (reference sequence). For the CDR3, the DNA is TGTGCCAGCAGCCCTAGCAGGGGAAATGAGCAGTTCTTC. Protein: CASSPSRGNEQFF.

The chain has TRBV5-1 and TRBJ2-5; 7 bases are a match to TRBD2. This CDR3 is 15 amino acids long. J gave up 2 bases and V 4 bases, and 8 bases lay outside the gene matches. Germline V CDR1 and CDR2: SGHRS, YFSETQ. The CDR3 protein is CASSNGLVPQETQYF. As DNA, the CDR3 is TGCGCCAGCAGCAACGGACTAGTTCCACAAGAGACCCAGTACTTC.

The V gene is TRBV5-5, the J gene TRBJ1-5, with 8 bases lining up with TRBD1. The CDR3 has 14 residues. Germline loops: CDR1 SGHKS, CDR2 YYEKEE (reference sequence). V shed 7 bases, J shed 2 bases, and the junction held 5 bases outside the gene matches. DNA for the CDR3: TGTGCCAGCTCTACAGGGGGGGGCAATCAGCCCCAGCATTTT. Its protein product is CASSTGGGNQPQHF.

The rearrangement joins TRBV6-6 to TRBJ1-3; 7 nucleotides agree with TRBD1. Unmatched junction bases numbered 11, after V lost 5 bases and J lost 4 bases. The CDR3 sequence is 16 residues long. Per germline, CDR1 MNHNY and CDR2 SVGAGI (reference sequence). CDR3 coding DNA: TGTGCCAGCAGTAAGACAGGGCAGTTGGACGGAAACACCATATATTTT. Translated: CASSKTGQLDGNTIYF.

The J gene is TRBJ1-2, the V gene TRBV21-1; the table's D gene call, TRBD1, was not cross checked with the DNA. TRBV21-1 counts as a pseudogene. CDR3 length: 17 amino acids. The CDR3 coding sequence is TGTGCCACTCCTCTATTCCCCGGGACAGGGAACAACTATGGCTACACCTTC. Protein sequence: CATPLFPGTGNNYGYTF.

The count of this clone is one. V and J are TRBV19 and TRBJ1-4; possible D gene TRBD1, 5 bases. Trimming removed 5 bases at V and 12 bases at J, with 16 bases between. The CDR3 spans 13 residues. Germline CDR1 reads LNHDA; CDR2 reads SQIVND (reference sequence). Here the CDR3 DNA reads TGTGCCAGTAGTTGGTCCGTGGCGGGGGAACTGTTTTTT. Protein product: CASSWSVAGELFF.

The chain links TRBV24-1 to TRBJ2-7, with a weak D call TRBD1 (7 bases). CDR3 size: 16 residues. Germline CDR1 and CDR2: KGHDR and SFDVKD. Trimming left V 4 bases short and J 0 bases short, with 15 bases between. In DNA, the CDR3 is TGTGCCACCAGTGAGGGGGGACAGCTAAGCTCCTACGAGCAGTACTTC. This sequence encodes CATSEGGQLSSYEQYF.

The chain carries TRBV4-1 and TRBJ2-7, with D maybe TRBD2 (5 bases). The V gene lost 2 bases and the J gene lost 2 bases, with 13 bases spanning the gap. Germline CDR1 is MGHRA and CDR2 is YSYEKL. The CDR3 consists of 15 residues. In nucleotides, the CDR3 is TGCGCCAGCAGCCAAAACGTGGACTCTACCTACGAGCAGTACTTC. Protein: CASSQNVDSTYEQYF.